This T cell receptor (beta chain) appears in the sequencing data of a study of blood T cell repertoires in COVID-19. Study as a whole: Acute and convalescent COVID-19 specimens originated in the United States, Italy and Spain. PBMCs, B-cell-depleted T cells, or T cells were the source of the cDNA or gDNA that made up the material.

Authors' data handling: The assay estimated nucleated cells by amplifying reference gene primers. Libraries were prepared by immunoSEQ multiplex PCR; TCRdb keeps only in-frame clonotypes and omits some of them. The V and J calls and clone size come from that table; D and trimming were worked out from the DNA. Of some 150,000 clones in the sample, more than 85% were seen once. CDR3 size: 14 residues. V dropped 2 bases and J dropped 1; count of bases not matched to a gene: 1. Germline CDR1 reads KGHSH; CDR2 reads LQKENI. The sample was peripheral blood. This receptor was identified in a woman in her 70s with acute or convalescent COVID-19. This chain links TRBV18 with TRBJ2-5; 7 positions match TRBD1. Here the CDR3 DNA reads TGTGCCAGCTCACCATCAGGGGGCCAAGAGACCCAGTACTTC. Residues: CASSPSGGQETQYF.